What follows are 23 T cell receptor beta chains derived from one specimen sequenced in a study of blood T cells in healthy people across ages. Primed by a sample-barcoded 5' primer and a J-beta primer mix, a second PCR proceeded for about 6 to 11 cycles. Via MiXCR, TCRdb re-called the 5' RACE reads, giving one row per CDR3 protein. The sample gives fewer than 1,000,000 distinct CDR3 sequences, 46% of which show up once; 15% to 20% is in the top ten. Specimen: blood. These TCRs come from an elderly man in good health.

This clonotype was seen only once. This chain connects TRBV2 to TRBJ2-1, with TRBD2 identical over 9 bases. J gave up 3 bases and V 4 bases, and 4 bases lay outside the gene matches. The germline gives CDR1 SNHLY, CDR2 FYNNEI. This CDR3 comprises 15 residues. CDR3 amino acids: CASSGRTSDYNEQFF. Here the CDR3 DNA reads TGTGCCAGCAGTGGAAGGACTAGCGACTACAATGAGCAGTTCTTC.

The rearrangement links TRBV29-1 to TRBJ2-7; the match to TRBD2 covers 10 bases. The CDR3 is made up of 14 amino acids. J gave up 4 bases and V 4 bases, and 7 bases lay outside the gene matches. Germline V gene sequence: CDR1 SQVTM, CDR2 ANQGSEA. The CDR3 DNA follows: TGCAGCGTTGTCCTAGCGGGAGCTTGGTACGAGCAGTACTTC. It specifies CSVVLAGAWYEQYF.

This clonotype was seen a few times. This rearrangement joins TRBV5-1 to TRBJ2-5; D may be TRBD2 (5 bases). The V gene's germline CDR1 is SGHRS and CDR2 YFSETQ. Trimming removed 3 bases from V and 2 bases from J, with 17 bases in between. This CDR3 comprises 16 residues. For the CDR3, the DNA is TGCGCCAGCAGCTGGAGGAATGGGGTAGGACAAGAGACCCAGTACTTC. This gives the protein CASSWRNGVGQETQYF.

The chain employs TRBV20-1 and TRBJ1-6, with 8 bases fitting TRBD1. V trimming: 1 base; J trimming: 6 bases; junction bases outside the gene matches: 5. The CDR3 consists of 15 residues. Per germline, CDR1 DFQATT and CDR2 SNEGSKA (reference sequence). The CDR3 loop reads CSARVPGQANSPLHF. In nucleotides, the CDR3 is TGCAGTGCTAGAGTCCCGGGACAGGCTAATTCACCCCTCCACTTT.

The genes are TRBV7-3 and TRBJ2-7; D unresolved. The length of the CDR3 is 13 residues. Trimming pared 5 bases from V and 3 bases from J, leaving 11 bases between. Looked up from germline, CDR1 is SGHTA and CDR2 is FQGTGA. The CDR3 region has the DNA TGTGCCAGCAGCGCGACGGGTAACTACGAGCAGTACTTC. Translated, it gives CASSATGNYEQYF.

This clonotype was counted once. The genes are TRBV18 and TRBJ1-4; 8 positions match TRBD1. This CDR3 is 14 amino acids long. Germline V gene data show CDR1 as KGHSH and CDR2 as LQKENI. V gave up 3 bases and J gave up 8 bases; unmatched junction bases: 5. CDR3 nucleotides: TGTGCCAGCTCACCGTCGACAGGGGCGGAAAAACTGTTTTTT. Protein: CASSPSTGAEKLFF. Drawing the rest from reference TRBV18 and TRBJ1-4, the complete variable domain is NAGVMQNPRHLVRRRGQEARLRCSPMKGHSHVYWYRQLPEEGLKFMVYLQKENIIDESGMPKERFSAEFPKEGPSILRIQQVVRGDSAAYFCASSPSTGAEKLFFGSGTQLSVL.

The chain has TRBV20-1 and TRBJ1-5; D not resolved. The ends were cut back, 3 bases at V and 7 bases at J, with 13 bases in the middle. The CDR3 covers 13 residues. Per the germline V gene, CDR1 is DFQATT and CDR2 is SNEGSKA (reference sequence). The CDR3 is CSAREESWQPQHF. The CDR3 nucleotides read TGCAGTGCTAGGGAGGAATCATGGCAGCCCCAGCATTTT.

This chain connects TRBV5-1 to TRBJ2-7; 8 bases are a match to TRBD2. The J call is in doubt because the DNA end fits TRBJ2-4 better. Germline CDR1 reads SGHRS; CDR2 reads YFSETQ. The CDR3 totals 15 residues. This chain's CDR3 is CASGTSGPGRAIQYF. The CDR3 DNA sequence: TGCGCCAGCGGTACTAGCGGCCCCGGTCGGGCCATTCAGTACTTC.

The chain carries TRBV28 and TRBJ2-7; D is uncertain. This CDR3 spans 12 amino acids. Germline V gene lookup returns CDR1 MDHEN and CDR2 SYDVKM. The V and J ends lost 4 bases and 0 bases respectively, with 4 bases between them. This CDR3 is CASSWVSYEQYF. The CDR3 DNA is TGTGCCAGCAGTTGGGTCTCCTACGAGCAGTACTTC.

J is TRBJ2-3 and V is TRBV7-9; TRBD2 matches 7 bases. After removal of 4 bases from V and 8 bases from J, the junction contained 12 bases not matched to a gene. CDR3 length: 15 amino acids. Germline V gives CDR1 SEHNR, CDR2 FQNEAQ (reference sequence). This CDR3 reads CASSSSGKDLGTQYF. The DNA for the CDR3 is TGTGCCAGCAGCTCGAGCGGGAAAGATCTGGGTACGCAGTATTTT. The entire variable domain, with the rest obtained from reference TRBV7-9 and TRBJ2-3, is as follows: DTGVSQNPRHKITKRGQNVTFRCDPISEHNRLYWYRQTLGQGPEFLTYFQNEAQLEKSRLLSDRFSAERPKGSFSTLEIQRTEQGDSAMYLCASSSSGKDLGTQYFGPGTRLTVL.

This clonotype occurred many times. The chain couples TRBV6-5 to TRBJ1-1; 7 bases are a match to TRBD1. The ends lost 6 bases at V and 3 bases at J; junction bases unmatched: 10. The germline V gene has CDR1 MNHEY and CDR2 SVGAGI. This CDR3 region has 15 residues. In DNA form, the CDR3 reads TGTGCCAGCAGAACCCCCGGGACAGAAGACACTGAAGCTTTCTTT. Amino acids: CASRTPGTEDTEAFF.

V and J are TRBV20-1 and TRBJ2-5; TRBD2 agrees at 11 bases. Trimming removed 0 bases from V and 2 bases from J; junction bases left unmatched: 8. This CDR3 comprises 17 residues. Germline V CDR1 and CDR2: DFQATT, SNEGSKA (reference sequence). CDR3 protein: CSARDLRLAGRQETQYF. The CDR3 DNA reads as TGCAGTGCTAGAGATCTAAGACTAGCGGGAAGGCAAGAGACCCAGTACTTC.

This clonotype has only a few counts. The CDR3: CASRSLNSLPQHF. The CDR3 DNA reads TGTGCCAGCAGATCATTGAACTCCTTGCCCCAGCATTTT. The chain is built from TRBV12-3 or TRBV12-4 and TRBJ1-5, with D unresolved. The CDR3 runs to 13 residues. Trimming pared 6 bases from V and 9 bases from J, leaving 15 bases between.

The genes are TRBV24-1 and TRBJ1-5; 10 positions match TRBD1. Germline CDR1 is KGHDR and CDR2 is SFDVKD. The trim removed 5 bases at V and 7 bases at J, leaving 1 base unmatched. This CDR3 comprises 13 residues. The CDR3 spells CATSGDRGQPQHF. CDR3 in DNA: TGTGCCACCAGTGGGGACAGGGGCCAGCCCCAGCATTTT.

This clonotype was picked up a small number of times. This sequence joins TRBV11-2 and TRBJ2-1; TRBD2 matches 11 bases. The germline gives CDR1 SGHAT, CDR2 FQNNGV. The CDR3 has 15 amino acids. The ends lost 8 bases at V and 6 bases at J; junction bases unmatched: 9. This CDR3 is CASAPGTSGLNEQFF. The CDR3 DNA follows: TGTGCCAGCGCCCCCGGGACTAGCGGCCTCAATGAGCAGTTCTTC.

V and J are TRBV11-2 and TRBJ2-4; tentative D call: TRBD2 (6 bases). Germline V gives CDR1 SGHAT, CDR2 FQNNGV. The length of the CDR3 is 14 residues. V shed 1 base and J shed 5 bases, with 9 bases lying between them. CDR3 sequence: CASSLAGEENIQYF. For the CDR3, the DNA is TGTGCCAGCAGCTTAGCGGGAGAGGAAAACATTCAGTACTTC. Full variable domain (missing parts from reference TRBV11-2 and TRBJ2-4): EAGVAQSPRYKIIEKRQSVAFWCNPISGHATLYWYQQILGQGPKLLIQFQNNGVVDDSQLPKDRFSAERLKGVDSTLKIQPAKLEDSAVYLCASSLAGEENIQYFGAGTRLSVL.

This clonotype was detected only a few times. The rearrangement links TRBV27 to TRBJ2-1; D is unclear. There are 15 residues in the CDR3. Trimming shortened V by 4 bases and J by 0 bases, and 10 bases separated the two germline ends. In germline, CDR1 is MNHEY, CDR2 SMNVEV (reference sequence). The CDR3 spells CASSSPKSSYNEQFF. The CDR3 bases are TGTGCCAGCAGTTCGCCAAAAAGCTCCTACAATGAGCAGTTCTTC.

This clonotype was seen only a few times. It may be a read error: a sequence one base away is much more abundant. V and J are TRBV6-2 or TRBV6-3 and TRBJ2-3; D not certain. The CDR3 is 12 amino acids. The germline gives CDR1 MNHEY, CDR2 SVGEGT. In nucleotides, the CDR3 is TGTGCCAGCAGCGAGACCAGAGATATGCAGTATTTT. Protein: CASSETRDMQYF.

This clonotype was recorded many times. The CDR3 reads CSARSGNYNEQFF. The CDR3 coding sequence is TGCAGTGCTAGAAGCGGGAACTACAATGAGCAGTTCTTC. The genes are TRBV20-1 and TRBJ2-1; the match to TRBD2 covers 7 bases. Germline V CDR1 and CDR2: DFQATT, SNEGSKA (reference sequence). V shed 2 bases, J shed 3 bases, and the junction held 1 base outside the gene matches. The CDR3 is made up of 13 amino acids.

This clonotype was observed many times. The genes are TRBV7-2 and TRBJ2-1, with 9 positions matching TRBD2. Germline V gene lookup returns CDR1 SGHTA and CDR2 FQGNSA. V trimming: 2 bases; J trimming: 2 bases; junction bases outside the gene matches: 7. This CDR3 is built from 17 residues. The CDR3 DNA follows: TGTGCCAGCAGCTTACAGAGCGGGGGGTCCCCCTACAATGAGCAGTTCTTC. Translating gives CASSLQSGGSPYNEQFF.

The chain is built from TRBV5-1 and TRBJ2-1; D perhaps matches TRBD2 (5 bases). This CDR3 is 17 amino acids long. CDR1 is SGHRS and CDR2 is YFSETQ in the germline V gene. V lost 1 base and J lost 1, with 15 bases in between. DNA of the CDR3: TGCGCCAGCAGCTTGATGCGGGCCTCGAGGTCCTACAATGAGCAGTTCTTC. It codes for CASSLMRASRSYNEQFF.

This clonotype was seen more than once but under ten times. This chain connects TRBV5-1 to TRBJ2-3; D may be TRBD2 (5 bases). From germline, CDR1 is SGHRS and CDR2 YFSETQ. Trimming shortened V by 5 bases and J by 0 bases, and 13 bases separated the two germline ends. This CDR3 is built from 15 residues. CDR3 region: CASSRATGSTDTQYF. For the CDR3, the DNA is TGCGCCAGCAGTAGGGCGACGGGGAGCACAGATACGCAGTATTTT.

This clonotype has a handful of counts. The CDR3 sequence: CASSPPPGANEQYF. Written as DNA, the CDR3 is TGTGCCAGCAGCCCCCCTCCGGGGGCGAACGAGCAGTACTTC. This sequence joins TRBV7-2 and TRBJ2-4; perhaps D is TRBD1 or TRBD2 (6 bases each). The DNA end is a closer match to TRBJ2-7, so the J assignment may be wrong. CDR3 length: 14 amino acids. CDR1 and CDR2 from the germline V gene are SGHTA and FQGNSA.